This T cell receptor (beta chain) was recorded in a study of T cells after yellow fever vaccination. On the study more broadly: Those fractions that held only low numbers of cells were prepared using the SMART-Seq v4 Ultra Low Input RNA kit. Study-wide findings and caveats: Compared with primary, the secondary response was weaker and peaked at day 5, not 15.

The CDR3 length is 13 residues. Looked up from germline, CDR1 is DFQATT and CDR2 is SNEGSKA (reference sequence). V was pared by 2 bases and J by 2 bases, with 10 bases between. This clonotype was seen repeatedly, ten times or more. What it binds is not known. TCRdb re-derived calls from the 5' RACE reads in MiXCR, one entry per CDR3 protein. The sample gives around 140,000 distinct CDR3 sequences, approximately 7.7% of which show up once; under 0.85% is in the top ten. The V call is TRBV20-1, the J call TRBJ2-7; D not resolved. This TCR was recovered from a man aged 30-40 years who received the YFV17D yellow fever vaccine. The source material was CD4+ T cells sorted from PBMCs, sampled 5 days after the yellow fever booster vaccination. The CDR3 DNA sequence: TGCAGTGCTAGACCAGGTGGCACCTACGAGCAGTACTTC. It is translated as CSARPGGTYEQYF.